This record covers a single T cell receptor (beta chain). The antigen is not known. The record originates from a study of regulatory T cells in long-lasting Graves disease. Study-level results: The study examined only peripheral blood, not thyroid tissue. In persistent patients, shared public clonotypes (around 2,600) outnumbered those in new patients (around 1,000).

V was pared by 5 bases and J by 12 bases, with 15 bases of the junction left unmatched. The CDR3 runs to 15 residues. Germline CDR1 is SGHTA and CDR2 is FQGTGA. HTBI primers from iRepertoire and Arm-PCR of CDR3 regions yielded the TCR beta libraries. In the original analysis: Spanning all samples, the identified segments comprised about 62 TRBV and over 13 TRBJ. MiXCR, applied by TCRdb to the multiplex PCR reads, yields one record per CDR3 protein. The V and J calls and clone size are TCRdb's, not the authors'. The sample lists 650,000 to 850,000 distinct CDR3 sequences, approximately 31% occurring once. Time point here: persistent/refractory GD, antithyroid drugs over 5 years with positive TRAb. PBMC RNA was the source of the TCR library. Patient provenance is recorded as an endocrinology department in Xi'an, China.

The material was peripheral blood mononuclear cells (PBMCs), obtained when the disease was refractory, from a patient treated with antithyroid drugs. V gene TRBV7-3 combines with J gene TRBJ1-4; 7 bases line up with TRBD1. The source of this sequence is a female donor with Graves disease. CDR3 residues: CASSQDPWQGEELFF. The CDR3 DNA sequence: TGTGCCAGCAGCCAAGATCCTTGGCAGGGGGAGGAACTGTTTTTT.